A selection of T cell receptor beta chains follows, all from one sample in a study of regulatory T cells in long-lasting Graves disease. TCRdb re-derived calls from the multiplex PCR reads in MiXCR, one entry per CDR3 protein. Of about 470,000 distinct CDR3 sequences detected, about 22% appear once; the ten largest clones hold about 7%. Here the sequenced sample was peripheral blood mononuclear cells (PBMCs), taken when the disease was refractory, from a patient treated with antithyroid drugs. Receptors were obtained from a female donor with Graves disease. Each CDR3 is given with its conserved first and last residue. The D gene is left open where the match is weak. Rows give clone size only sometimes, using once, few, many, or a class for an expanded clone.

D,V,size,J,CDR3,DNA
-,TRBV2,medium-sized,TRBJ2-5,CASSEEPRETQYF,TGTGCCAGCAGTGAAGAACCTCGGGAGACCCAGTACTTC
-,TRBV12-3/TRBV12-4,-,TRBJ1-2,CASTQTRADGYTF,TGTGCCAGCACCCAGACAAGGGCCGATGGCTACACCTTC
TRBD1,TRBV20-1,many,TRBJ1-1,CSASRQGVEAFF,TGCAGTGCTAGCAGACAGGGGGTTGAGGCTTTCTTT
-,TRBV20-1,many,TRBJ2-5,CSARGPNQETQYF,TGCAGTGCTAGAGGGCCAAACCAAGAGACCCAGTACTTC
-,TRBV7-8,few,TRBJ2-4,CASSLSGQSKNIQYF,TGTGCCAGCAGCTTATCCGGACAATCCAAAAACATTCAGTACTTC
-,TRBV6-5,-,TRBJ2-2,CASSYLRGSGELFF,TGTGCCAGCAGCTACCTTAGGGGGTCCGGGGAGCTGTTTTTT
TRBD2,TRBV2,many,TRBJ2-1,CASSKGGGNYNEQFF,TGTGCCAGCAGTAAGGGCGGGGGGAATTACAATGAGCAGTTCTTC
-,TRBV12-3/TRBV12-4,many,TRBJ1-6,CASSSSGDRSYNSPLHF,TGTGCCAGCAGTTCCAGCGGGGATCGCTCCTATAATTCACCCCTCCACTTT
TRBD1,TRBV29-1,few,TRBJ2-7,CSVEDLRTGGYEQYF,TGCAGCGTTGAAGACCTTAGGACAGGGGGCTACGAGCAGTACTTC
TRBD1,TRBV24-1,-,TRBJ2-2,CATSDWGTENTGELFF,TGTGCCACCAGTGATTGGGGGACAGAGAACACCGGGGAGCTGTTTTTT
TRBD2,TRBV7-9,-,TRBJ2-7,CASSGRTSGRGEQYF,TGTGCCAGCAGCGGCAGGACTAGCGGTAGGGGCGAGCAGTACTTC